These 6 T cell receptor beta chains came from one sample sequenced in a study of shared clonotypes between healthy human individuals. The table came from immunoSEQ multiplex PCR; TCRdb's copy has only in-frame clones and leaves some out. The data show 2 million to 2.5 million clones, about 92% seen once. Naive CD8 populations comprised CD45RO-negative cells positively selected for CCR7, excluding terminally differentiated effector memory CD45RA+ cells. The sequencing sample was made of naive CD8+ T cells from PBMCs. The receptors originated from a man aged 18 to 30 in good health. Some clones in this sample may be carry-over from other donors' samples.

The rearrangement joins TRBV2 to TRBJ2-7, with 8 bases identical to TRBD2. Per the germline V gene, CDR1 is SNHLY and CDR2 is FYNNEI. CDR3 size: 17 residues. The junction had 16 bases not matched to a gene; V was cut back by 7 bases and J by 2 bases. CDR3 sequence (DNA): TGTGCCAGCATGGGGAATATGGCTAGCGGGCCCACCTACGAGCAGTACTTC. Translated: CASMGNMASGPTYEQYF.

A note on this clone: The identical CDR3 is also encoded by other nucleotide sequences in the sample. This chain uses TRBV27 with TRBJ2-2, with unresolved D. This CDR3 is 12 amino acids long. Germline V lookup: CDR1 MNHEY, CDR2 SMNVEV (reference sequence). V was cut by 3 bases and J by 7 bases, with 6 bases left in between. The CDR3 region is CASSFVFGELFF. In DNA, the CDR3 is TGTGCCAGCAGTTTCGTATTCGGGGAGCTGTTTTTT.

This chain connects TRBV27 to TRBJ2-7, with 7 bases that match TRBD2. Germline V lookup: CDR1 MNHEY, CDR2 SMNVEV (reference sequence). The CDR3 has 12 amino acids. Trimming took 11 bases from V and 1 from J; bases not matched to a gene: 5. The CDR3: CAAGVGSYEQYF. The CDR3 nucleotides are TGTGCCGCGGGGGTGGGGTCCTACGAGCAGTACTTC.

This clone was picked up one time. The chain couples TRBV19 to TRBJ2-1; 7 nucleotides agree with TRBD1. The CDR3 has 13 amino acids. From germline, CDR1 is LNHDA and CDR2 SQIVND (reference sequence). The trim removed 8 bases at V and 9 bases at J, leaving 10 bases unmatched. CDR3 residues: CASGYRGTGEQFF. The CDR3 region has the DNA TGTGCCAGTGGGTACAGGGGCACCGGTGAGCAGTTCTTC.

V usage is TRBV6-1 and J usage is TRBJ1-4, with D perhaps TRBD1 (5 bases). The CDR3 has 10 residues. From germline, CDR1 is MNHNS and CDR2 SASEGT. The V gene lost 8 bases and the J gene lost 14 bases, with 12 bases spanning the gap. The CDR3 here is CASYGGRLFF. The CDR3 coding sequence is TGTGCCAGCTATGGGGGACGGCTGTTTTTT.

V and J are TRBV5-6 and TRBJ1-5, with D unresolved. The V gene lost 0 bases and the J gene lost 6 bases, with 19 bases spanning the gap. From germline, CDR1 is SGHDT and CDR2 YYEEEE. This CDR3 has 17 residues. CDR3 sequence: CASSLASSGLTSQPQHF. The CDR3 nucleotides read TGTGCCAGCAGCTTGGCTTCCTCGGGCCTGACAAGTCAGCCCCAGCATTTT.